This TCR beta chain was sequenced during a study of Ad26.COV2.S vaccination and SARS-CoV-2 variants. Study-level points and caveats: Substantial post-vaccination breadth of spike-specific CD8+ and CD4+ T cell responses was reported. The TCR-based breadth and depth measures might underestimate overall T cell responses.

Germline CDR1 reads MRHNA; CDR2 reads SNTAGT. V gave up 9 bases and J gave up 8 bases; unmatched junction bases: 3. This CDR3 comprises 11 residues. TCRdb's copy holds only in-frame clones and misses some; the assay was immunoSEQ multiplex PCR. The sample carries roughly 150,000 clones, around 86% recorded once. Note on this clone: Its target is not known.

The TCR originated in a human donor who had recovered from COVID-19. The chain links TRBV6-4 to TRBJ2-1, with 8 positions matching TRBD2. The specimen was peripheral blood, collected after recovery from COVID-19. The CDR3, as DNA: TGTGCCAGTACTAGCGGCGATGAGCAGTTCTTC. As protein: CASTSGDEQFF.